Listed here are 29 T cell receptor beta chains from one sample, sequenced in a study of identical twins. A single record per CDR3 protein comes from TCRdb applying MiXCR to the 5' RACE reads. The top ten hold roughly 1.5% of the sample, which has approximately 630,000 distinct CDR3 sequences, less than 9% seen once. The same data also contributed to another study, on yellow fever vaccine responses in identical twins.

Material: PBMCs. Receptors originate from a young woman in good health.

This clonotype was seen repeatedly, ten times or more. The gene calls are TRBV15 and TRBJ1-5, with D possibly TRBD1 on 5 matching bases. CDR1 LNHNV and CDR2 YYDKDF come from the germline V gene (reference sequence). Deletions cut 11 bases from V and 1 base from J, with 12 bases between. The CDR3 loop spans 13 amino acids. The CDR3 sequence: CAAPRQSNQPQHF. The CDR3 nucleotides read TGTGCCGCACCTCGACAGAGCAATCAGCCCCAGCATTTT.

This clonotype was picked up a small number of times. The chain couples TRBV9 to TRBJ1-2; 10 bases match TRBD1. CDR1 SGDLS and CDR2 YYNGEE come from the germline V gene. This CDR3 has 17 amino acids. With V trimmed by 0 bases and J by 7 bases, 12 bases remained unmatched. The DNA for the CDR3 is TGTGCCAGCAGCGTAGCTCTCGCGGCGACAGGGGGCGGTGGCTACACCTTC. Translating gives CASSVALAATGGGGYTF.

This clonotype was seen only a few times. The junction and the germline gene differ at one end; a read error may be behind it. The rearrangement uses TRBV12-3 or TRBV12-4 and TRBJ2-7, with TRBD1 identical over 12 bases. This CDR3 is 19 amino acids long. This CDR3 is CACSLPRDRGLGAPYEQYF. The CDR3 nucleotides are TGTGCCTGCAGTTTACCCCGGGACAGGGGGCTTGGGGCCCCCTACGAGCAGTACTTC.

The table lists this clonotype with many counts. The chain is built from TRBV29-1 and TRBJ2-1; D remains unclear. CDR3 size: 14 residues. V was clipped by 7 bases and J by 4 bases, with 17 bases between them. The V gene's germline CDR1 is SQVTM and CDR2 ANQGSEA. The CDR3 DNA is TGCAGCGCCACAAAACCTGGGATATACAATGAGCAGTTCTTC. Translating it yields CSATKPGIYNEQFF.

This clonotype was picked up a small number of times. The chain combines TRBV20-1 with TRBJ2-3, with D tentatively TRBD2 (6 bases). Germline CDR1 DFQATT, CDR2 SNEGSKA (reference sequence). CDR3 length equals 15 residues. The ends were cut back, 6 bases at V and 5 bases at J, with 21 bases in the middle. The CDR3 DNA follows: TGCAGTGCCTTAGACATCCCGGGAGAGGGAGATACGCAGTATTTT. The encoded protein is CSALDIPGEGDTQYF.

This chain connects TRBV7-9 to TRBJ2-7, with 7 positions matching TRBD2. This CDR3 is 15 amino acids long. The germline V gene encodes CDR1 SEHNR and CDR2 FQNEAQ (reference sequence). Unmatched junction bases numbered 4, after V lost 0 bases and J lost 2 bases. In DNA form, the CDR3 reads TGTGCCAGCAGCTTAGCGGGGACTATGGCCTACGAGCAGTACTTC. Translated, it gives CASSLAGTMAYEQYF.

The chain uses TRBV19 and TRBJ2-1, with D possibly TRBD1 on 6 matching bases. This CDR3 has 13 amino acids. Trimming removed 3 bases at V and 4 bases at J, with 7 bases between. Germline assignment: CDR1 LNHDA and CDR2 SQIVND (reference sequence). In DNA, the CDR3 is TGTGCCAGTAGTATTAGGGGGTACAATGAGCAGTTCTTC. It is translated as CASSIRGYNEQFF.

In this sample, this clonotype turned up many times. The gene calls are TRBV12-3 or TRBV12-4 and TRBJ2-1; 11 positions agree with TRBD2. The CDR3 loop spans 15 amino acids. V was pared by 6 bases and J by 5 bases, with 6 bases of the junction left unmatched. The chain's CDR3 is CASRSGLAANNEQFF. Here the CDR3 DNA reads TGTGCCAGCAGGTCGGGACTAGCGGCAAACAATGAGCAGTTCTTC.

In its sample, this clonotype was seen many times. DNA of the CDR3: TGCAGCGTTCAGTTCGTTGGAAACACCATATATTTT. Translation: CSVQFVGNTIYF. V and J are TRBV29-1 and TRBJ1-3, with no clear D. CDR1 and CDR2 (germline): SQVTM, ANQGSEA. Trimming pared 5 bases from V and 3 bases from J, leaving 8 bases between. The CDR3 contains 12 residues.

There are many counts of this clonotype. The chain carries TRBV14 and TRBJ1-1; D is possibly TRBD1 (5 bases). The CDR3 contains 13 residues. CDR1 and CDR2 from the germline V gene are SGHDN and FVKESK. Trimming removed 7 bases from V and 1 base from J, with 10 bases in between. For the CDR3, the DNA is TGTGCCAGCAAGTGGGGGTCGAACACTGAAGCTTTCTTT. It translates to CASKWGSNTEAFF.

This clonotype was detected ten times or more. The chain employs TRBV5-6 and TRBJ1-1; the D gene is possibly TRBD1 (6 bases). V dropped 6 bases and J dropped 6 bases, with 15 bases sitting between them. Germline V gives CDR1 SGHDT, CDR2 YYEEEE. This CDR3 comprises 13 residues. CDR3 loop: CASNPVGGSEAFF. CDR3 DNA: TGTGCCAGCAACCCGGTGGGGGGCTCTGAAGCTTTCTTT.

This clonotype was detected only a few times. This chain connects TRBV7-8 to TRBJ1-2; tentative D call: TRBD1 (5 bases). This CDR3 has 16 amino acids. Between the trimmed V and J ends, which lost 7 bases and 7 bases, there was a span of 25 bases. CDR1 SGHVS and CDR2 FQNEAQ come from the germline V gene. Written as DNA, the CDR3 is TGTGCCAGCATCCACAGAACCCCAACAGGAATCCTTGGCTACACCTTC. It translates to CASIHRTPTGILGYTF.

V usage is TRBV12-3 or TRBV12-4 and J usage is TRBJ1-5, with no clear D. CDR3 size: 14 residues. V lost 0 bases and J 5 bases, leaving 8 bases between the germline ends. The CDR3 protein is CASSLAGNYQPQHF. CDR3 coding DNA: TGTGCCAGCAGTTTAGCAGGGAATTATCAGCCCCAGCATTTT.

This clonotype was picked up a small number of times. J is TRBJ2-2 and V is TRBV24-1; D is undetermined. Germline CDR1 KGHDR, CDR2 SFDVKD. V was cut by 7 bases and J by 5 bases, with 7 bases left in between. The CDR3 contains 12 residues. The CDR3 reads CATRSGTGELFF. The CDR3 nucleotides are TGTGCCACCAGATCCGGAACCGGGGAGCTGTTTTTT.

Many counts were recorded for this clonotype. The chain links TRBV24-1 to TRBJ1-1; 10 nucleotides agree with TRBD1. Germline loops: CDR1 KGHDR, CDR2 SFDVKD. After removal of 7 bases from V and 2 bases from J, the junction contained 12 bases not matched to a gene. The CDR3 sequence is 17 residues long. The DNA for the CDR3 is TGTGCCACCAGGGAGGAAACAGAGACAGGGGGCAACACTGAAGCTTTCTTT. Amino acids: CATREETETGGNTEAFF.

This sequence joins TRBV27 and TRBJ1-5; weak D call: TRBD1 (6 bases). V lost 6 bases, J lost 4 bases, and 16 bases lay in between. Germline CDR1 MNHEY, CDR2 SMNVEV (reference sequence). The CDR3 totals 15 residues. The CDR3 loop reads CASSWGGLGNQPQHF. The DNA for the CDR3 is TGTGCCAGCAGCTGGGGGGGGCTCGGAAATCAGCCCCAGCATTTT.

Many counts were recorded for this clonotype. The chain is built from TRBV12-3 or TRBV12-4 and TRBJ2-1, with TRBD2 as a possible D gene (6 bases). V was clipped by 6 bases and J by 0 bases, with 12 bases between them. CDR3 length: 15 amino acids. CDR3 amino acids: CASRDTTSSYNEQFF. DNA for the CDR3: TGTGCCAGCAGAGACACGACTAGCTCCTACAATGAGCAGTTCTTC.

Here the CDR3 DNA reads TGTGCCAGCAGTTTACGTCCACCCCTCCAAGAGACCCAGTACTTC. As protein: CASSLRPPLQETQYF. The chain recombines TRBV27 with TRBJ2-5; D call uncertain. Trimming stripped 2 bases from V and 1 base from J, with 11 bases between. The CDR3 totals 15 residues. Germline-derived CDR1 and CDR2 are MNHEY and SMNVEV (reference sequence).

This chain uses TRBV11-2 with TRBJ2-2; 9 bases match TRBD2. The CDR3 has 17 residues. CDR1 and CDR2 (germline): SGHAT, FQNNGV. V lost 6 bases and J lost 2; bases outside the gene matches: 10. CDR3 DNA: TGTGCCAGCAGTCTTCAAGCGGGAGGAGAAAACACCGGGGAGCTGTTTTTT. Translated, it gives CASSLQAGGENTGELFF. The full variable domain, with the rest looked up from reference TRBV11-2 and TRBJ2-2, is EAGVAQSPRYKIIEKRQSVAFWCNPISGHATLYWYQQILGQGPKLLIQFQNNGVVDDSQLPKDRFSAERLKGVDSTLKIQPAKLEDSAVYLCASSLQAGGENTGELFFGEGSRLTVL.

This clonotype came up many times. The chain combines TRBV29-1 with TRBJ2-3, with TRBD1 identical over 11 bases. Germline V gene lookup returns CDR1 SQVTM and CDR2 ANQGSEA. Trimming took 7 bases from V and 3 from J; bases not matched to a gene: 6. The CDR3 has 14 amino acids. CDR3 bases: TGCAGCGCTCTGGGGACAGGGGGGACAGATACGCAGTATTTT. It encodes CSALGTGGTDTQYF.

This rearrangement joins TRBV18 to TRBJ2-3; the D gene is possibly TRBD1 (6 bases). With 10 bases removed from V and 2 bases from J, the gap between germline ends came to 19 bases. Looked up from germline, CDR1 is KGHSH and CDR2 is LQKENI. The CDR3 is made up of 15 amino acids. DNA of the CDR3: TGTGCCACCCCGGGCAGGGGCCGCCTCACAGATACGCAGTATTTT. It is translated as CATPGRGRLTDTQYF.

This chain links TRBV24-1 with TRBJ2-2, with D perhaps TRBD1 (6 bases). CDR1 and CDR2 from the germline V gene are KGHDR and SFDVKD. Trimming shortened V by 9 bases and J by 1 base, and 14 bases separated the two germline ends. This CDR3 region has 15 residues. CDR3 bases: TGTGCCACCTCCAGCTCCAGGGGGAACACCGGGGAGCTGTTTTTT. Protein: CATSSSRGNTGELFF.

A few counts support this clonotype. The gene calls are TRBV21-1 and TRBJ2-3; the table's D call, TRBD2, has no DNA check behind it. TRBV21-1 is a known pseudogene. CDR3 length equals 18 residues. This CDR3 is CASSKGTTGTSGTDTQYF. The CDR3 DNA is TGTGCCAGCAGCAAAGGTACCACCGGGACTAGCGGCACAGATACGCAGTATTTT.

This clonotype was seen a few times. The chain carries TRBV12-3 or TRBV12-4 and TRBJ2-1, with TRBD2 as a possible D gene (6 bases). This CDR3 contains 16 residues. The ends were cut back, 8 bases at V and 0 bases at J, with 17 bases in the middle. The CDR3 DNA sequence: TGTGCCAGCCTGTCGACTAGGCAGAGCTCCTACAATGAGCAGTTCTTC. It encodes CASLSTRQSSYNEQFF.

This clonotype has a count of ten or more. The chain joins TRBV20-1 to TRBJ2-1; TRBD1 matches at 8 bases. Unmatched junction bases numbered 5, after V lost 1 base and J lost 3 bases. This CDR3 spans 15 amino acids. Germline CDR1 and CDR2: DFQATT and SNEGSKA (reference sequence). In DNA form, the CDR3 reads TGCAGTGCTAGAGCATTCGGACAGGGCTACAATGAGCAGTTCTTC. Its translation: CSARAFGQGYNEQFF.

This clonotype was seen a single time. The CDR3 bases are TGCAGTGCTAGAGTGGTTGCACCCAGCACAGATACGCAGTATTTT. Its translation: CSARVVAPSTDTQYF. The chain uses TRBV20-1 and TRBJ2-3; D ambiguous. Germline CDR1 reads DFQATT; CDR2 reads SNEGSKA (reference sequence). Trimming took off 1 base at V and 0 bases at J, with 11 bases between the two ends. CDR3 length equals 15 residues.

This clonotype was detected a few times. The rearrangement uses TRBV7-2 and TRBJ1-6; TRBD1 matches 7 bases. Trimming took 6 bases from V and 9 from J; bases not matched to a gene: 11. From germline, CDR1 is SGHTA and CDR2 FQGNSA. The CDR3 runs 15 residues. The CDR3 bases are TGTGCCAGCAGGTTGGGCAGGGGGATTAGTTCACCCCTCCACTTT. It yields the protein CASRLGRGISSPLHF.

The V and J genes are TRBV5-1 and TRBJ1-1; no clear D. There are 14 residues in the CDR3. Germline V lookup: CDR1 SGHRS, CDR2 YFSETQ. Between the trimmed V and J ends, which lost 1 base and 6 bases, there was a span of 13 bases. The CDR3 DNA is TGCGCCAGCAGCTTGCAGACCGGGAGCCCTGAAGCTTTCTTT. Translated, it gives CASSLQTGSPEAFF.

This clonotype was observed at least ten times. The chain has TRBV7-9 and TRBJ2-3; D remains ambiguous. Germline V gene lookup returns CDR1 SEHNR and CDR2 FQNEAQ (reference sequence). V lost 1 base, J lost 0 bases, and 8 bases lay in between. The CDR3 extends over 15 amino acids. CDR3 DNA: TGTGCCAGCAGCTTAGGGCAGCGAAGCACAGATACGCAGTATTTT. Translated, it gives CASSLGQRSTDTQYF.